This passage covers 15 T cell receptor beta chains from one sample sequenced in a study of cytomegalovirus exposure and HLA in healthy donors. A multiplex PCR was run with 60 Vbeta primers and 13 Jbeta primers. TCRdb's table, derived via immunoSEQ multiplex PCR, lists solely in-frame clones and lacks some. Of under 150,000 clones detected, 70% to 85% appear once; the ten largest clones hold approximately 2.6%. The sequencing sample was made of PBMCs. These receptors were taken from a woman aged 55-69 years in good health and CMV-seropositive.

The chain combines TRBV7-2 with TRBJ2-3; weak D call: TRBD1 (5 bases). This CDR3 is built from 15 residues. Trimming took 2 bases from V and 3 from J, leaving 12 bases between them. Germline V gene sequence: CDR1 SGHTA, CDR2 FQGNSA. The CDR3, as DNA: TGTGCCAGCAGCTTAAGTTGGGGCCTAACAGATACGCAGTATTTT. This sequence encodes CASSLSWGLTDTQYF.

This clone showed up just a few times. The rearrangement uses TRBV29-1 and TRBJ1-1; 8 nucleotides match TRBD1. The germline CDR1 and CDR2 sequences are SQVTM and ANQGSEA. This CDR3 contains 14 residues. V shed 2 bases, J shed 0 bases, and the junction held 2 bases outside the gene matches. The CDR3 loop reads CSVEPDRVNTEAFF. In nucleotides, the CDR3 is TGCAGCGTTGAACCGGACAGGGTGAACACTGAAGCTTTCTTT.

The chain has TRBV5-1 and TRBJ1-1, with 7 positions matching TRBD1. The CDR3 has 15 residues. Germline CDR1 SGHRS, CDR2 YFSETQ. V lost 0 bases, J lost 1 base, and 3 bases stayed unmatched. The chain's CDR3 is CASSLDRGPNTEAFF. For the CDR3, the DNA is TGCGCCAGCAGCTTGGACAGGGGCCCGAACACTGAAGCTTTCTTT. Using reference TRBV5-1 and TRBJ1-1 for the parts outside the CDR3, the full variable domain is KAGVTQTPRYLIKTRGQQVTLSCSPISGHRSVSWYQQTPGQGLQFLFEYFSETQRNKGNFPGRFSGRQFSNSRSEMNVSTLELGDSALYLCASSLDRGPNTEAFFGQGTRLTVV.

This clone was counted between two and nine times. V gene TRBV5-1 combines with J gene TRBJ1-2; 11 bases align to TRBD1. Germline CDR1 reads SGHRS; CDR2 reads YFSETQ. The junction had 3 bases not matched to a gene; V was cut back by 3 bases and J by 8 bases. There are 13 residues in the CDR3. The CDR3: CASSWTGGEGYTF. The CDR3 DNA sequence: TGCGCCAGCAGCTGGACAGGGGGCGAAGGCTACACCTTC.

This chain connects TRBV7-2 to TRBJ2-3, with D possibly TRBD2 on 6 matching bases. Trimming left V 2 bases short and J 2 bases short, with 20 bases between. The CDR3 contains 18 residues. The V gene's germline CDR1 is SGHTA and CDR2 FQGNSA. As DNA, the CDR3 is TGTGCCAGCAGCTTAAAGGAGGGTCGGAGGGGCCCCACAGATACGCAGTATTTT. Encoded protein: CASSLKEGRRGPTDTQYF. The full variable domain, completed using reference TRBV7-2 and TRBJ2-3, is GAGVSQSPSNKVTEKGKDVELRCDPISGHTALYWYRQSLGQGLEFLIYFQGNSAPDKSGLPSDRFSAERTGGSVSTLTIQRTQQEDSAVYLCASSLKEGRRGPTDTQYFGPGTRLTVL.

V gene TRBV19 combines with J gene TRBJ1-2; D call uncertain. CDR1 and CDR2 (germline): LNHDA, SQIVND (reference sequence). The CDR3 totals 14 residues. Trimming left V 1 base short and J 8 bases short, with 14 bases between. CDR3 sequence: CASSIGGFSLGYTF. In DNA form, the CDR3 reads TGTGCCAGTAGTATAGGAGGATTCTCCTTGGGCTACACCTTC.

The chain links TRBV7-6 to TRBJ2-5; 13 bases are a match to TRBD2. Looked up from germline, CDR1 is SGHVS and CDR2 is FNYEAQ. The CDR3 length is 16 residues. Losses at the gene ends were 5 bases for V and 6 bases for J; bases not matched to a gene: 9. In DNA form, the CDR3 reads TGTGCCAGCAGCCCACTAGGACTAGCGGGGGTAAAGACCCAGTACTTC. Its translation: CASSPLGLAGVKTQYF. Full variable domain (outside the CDR3, taken from reference TRBV7-6 and TRBJ2-5): GAGVSQSPRYKVTKRGQDVALRCDPISGHVSLYWYRQALGQGPEFLTYFNYEAQQDKSGLPNDRFSAERPEGSISTLTIQRTEQRDSAMYRCASSPLGLAGVKTQYFGPGTRLLVL.

The rearrangement uses TRBV19 and TRBJ1-1; D gene unclear. V was shortened by 4 bases and J by 8 bases, with 14 bases between the two germline ends. Germline V lookup: CDR1 LNHDA, CDR2 SQIVND (reference sequence). This CDR3 contains 13 residues. CDR3 protein: CASSTLRHLEAFF. DNA of the CDR3: TGTGCCAGTAGTACTCTTCGACACCTAGAAGCTTTCTTT.

V is TRBV6-6 and J is TRBJ2-5, with 7 positions matching TRBD2. Germline values: CDR1 MNHNY, CDR2 SVGAGI (reference sequence). Germline trimming cut 7 bases from V and 5 bases from J; bases unmatched to any gene: 7. The length of the CDR3 is 13 residues. CDR3 residues: CASKSEGGETQYF. The CDR3 coding sequence is TGTGCCAGCAAATCGGAGGGAGGGGAGACCCAGTACTTC.

This clone was seen a few times. This chain links TRBV4-1 with TRBJ2-5; 8 bases line up with TRBD1. Germline CDR1 MGHRA, CDR2 YSYEKL. This CDR3 comprises 16 residues. The V segment lost 2 bases and the J segment 11 bases; nucleotides outside the gene matches: 16. The CDR3 protein is CASSQTPGTGREEQYF. The CDR3 coding sequence is TGCGCCAGCAGCCAAACCCCCGGGACAGGACGGGAAGAGCAGTACTTC.

This clone was recorded a few times. This sequence joins TRBV19 and TRBJ1-4; TRBD1 might be the D (6 bases). This CDR3 region has 16 residues. V dropped 6 bases and J dropped 4 bases, with 18 bases sitting between them. CDR1 and CDR2 (germline): LNHDA, SQIVND (reference sequence). CDR3: CASSALWTVSNEKLFF. CDR3 DNA sequence: TGTGCCAGTAGCGCCCTCTGGACAGTCAGTAATGAAAAACTGTTTTTT.

The V call is TRBV5-1, the J call TRBJ1-4, with a tentative D call TRBD1 (5 bases). V gave up 4 bases and J gave up 4 bases, with 14 bases separating them. CDR1 is SGHRS, CDR2 YFSETQ, per germline. The CDR3 is made up of 15 amino acids. CDR3 loop: CASSAQGGLNEKLFF. The DNA of the CDR3 is TGCGCCAGCAGCGCTCAGGGTGGCCTTAATGAAAAACTGTTTTTT.

The chain uses TRBV7-9 and TRBJ2-1, with TRBD2 as a possible D gene (5 bases). The CDR3 runs 16 residues. Germline values: CDR1 SEHNR, CDR2 FQNEAQ (reference sequence). The ends were cut back, 5 bases at V and 6 bases at J, with 20 bases in the middle. CDR3: CASSPPGMADSNEQFF. The CDR3, as DNA: TGTGCCAGCAGCCCCCCGGGGATGGCAGATTCCAATGAGCAGTTCTTC. The whole variable domain, filled in from reference TRBV7-9 and TRBJ2-1, reads DTGVSQNPRHKITKRGQNVTFRCDPISEHNRLYWYRQTLGQGPEFLTYFQNEAQLEKSRLLSDRFSAERPKGSFSTLEIQRTEQGDSAMYLCASSPPGMADSNEQFFGPGTRLTVL.

Here the CDR3 reads CASGPIGSGRGYGYTF. CDR3 nucleotide sequence: TGTGCTAGTGGCCCCATTGGGTCGGGGAGGGGATATGGCTACACCTTC. The J gene is TRBJ1-2, the V gene TRBV12-5, with a tentative D call TRBD1 (5 bases). With 6 bases removed from V and 5 bases from J, the gap between germline ends came to 22 bases. Germline-derived CDR1 and CDR2 are LGHNT and FRNRAP. The CDR3 sequence is 16 residues long.

This chain connects TRBV5-1 to TRBJ1-2, with a weak D call TRBD1 (6 bases). V was pared by 6 bases and J by 2 bases, with 23 bases between. Germline values: CDR1 SGHRS, CDR2 YFSETQ. The CDR3 is 17 amino acids. The CDR3: CASKEQGSSAVNYGYTF. CDR3 nucleotides: TGCGCCAGCAAAGAACAGGGCAGCTCGGCCGTAAACTATGGCTACACCTTC.